This entry lists 20 T cell receptor beta chains sequenced from one sample in a study of T-cell reconstitution after alpha-beta-depleted transplantation in children. Library preparation (for TCRbeta) was performed with unique molecular identifiers. A single record per CDR3 protein comes from TCRdb applying MiXCR to the PCR reads. The sample gives 700,000 to 950,000 distinct CDR3 sequences, 16% of which show up once; roughly 5% is in the top ten. The source material was PBMCs, mostly from graft donor cells, sampled 360 days after TCRalphabeta/CD19-depleted stem cell transplant. The receptors originated from a male patient younger than 18 who had a stem cell transplant for acute lymphoblastic leukemia, so the T cells may come from the graft donor.

The J gene is TRBJ2-7, the V gene TRBV11-1, with 7 bases that match TRBD1. Germline CDR1 reads SGHAT; CDR2 reads FQDESV (reference sequence). This CDR3 has 13 residues. Trimming at V came to 7 bases and at J to 5 bases, leaving 8 bases not matched to a gene. The CDR3: CASTPVQGDEQYF. The CDR3 DNA sequence: TGTGCCAGCACCCCAGTCCAGGGGGACGAGCAGTACTTC.

This clonotype was counted a few times. The V call is TRBV6-5, the J call TRBJ2-7; 8 nucleotides agree with TRBD2. This CDR3 comprises 14 residues. V shed 2 bases, J shed 2 bases, and the junction held 2 bases outside the gene matches. Germline lookup yields CDR1 MNHEY and CDR2 SVGAGI. For the CDR3, the DNA is TGTGCCAGCAGTTACCTCGGGGGGGCCTACGAGCAGTACTTC. Residues: CASSYLGGAYEQYF.

This chain connects TRBV5-1 to TRBJ1-3, with D hard to call. CDR3 size: 12 residues. Germline CDR1 SGHRS, CDR2 YFSETQ. The V and J ends lost 4 bases and 2 bases respectively, with 4 bases between them. CDR3 DNA sequence: TGCGCCAGCAGCGAAACTGGAAACACCATATATTTT. Residues: CASSETGNTIYF. The whole variable domain, filled in from reference TRBV5-1 and TRBJ1-3, reads KAGVTQTPRYLIKTRGQQVTLSCSPISGHRSVSWYQQTPGQGLQFLFEYFSETQRNKGNFPGRFSGRQFSNSRSEMNVSTLELGDSALYLCASSETGNTIYFGEGSWLTVV.

V usage is TRBV5-1 and J usage is TRBJ2-1, with 8 positions matching TRBD2. Germline trimming cut 0 bases from V and 6 bases from J; bases unmatched to any gene: 8. Germline loops: CDR1 SGHRS, CDR2 YFSETQ. The CDR3 spans 16 residues. The CDR3 DNA reads as TGCGCCAGCAGCTTGGTGGAGCGGGGGATGGGCAATGAGCAGTTCTTC. Protein product: CASSLVERGMGNEQFF. The whole variable domain, filled in from reference TRBV5-1 and TRBJ2-1, reads KAGVTQTPRYLIKTRGQQVTLSCSPISGHRSVSWYQQTPGQGLQFLFEYFSETQRNKGNFPGRFSGRQFSNSRSEMNVSTLELGDSALYLCASSLVERGMGNEQFFGPGTRLTVL.

On this clonotype: Relative to the germline gene, one junction end is altered; a read error may explain this. This chain links TRBV4-1 with TRBJ2-6; D may be TRBD1 (5 bases). This CDR3 has 18 residues. From germline, CDR1 is MGHRA and CDR2 YSYEKL. CDR3 bases: TGCGCCAGCAGCCCGCCCTCCCAAGGAGACTCTGGGGCCAACGGCCTGACTTTC. Residues: CASSPPSQGDSGANGLTF.

V and J are TRBV4-1 and TRBJ2-5, with D hard to call. Germline CDR1 MGHRA, CDR2 YSYEKL. The CDR3 is 14 amino acids. Trimming took 1 base from V and 8 from J, leaving 14 bases between them. CDR3 sequence reads: CASSQVKGQDTQYF. The CDR3 coding sequence is TGCGCCAGCAGCCAAGTGAAGGGCCAGGATACCCAGTACTTC.

This clonotype was counted only a few times. The V call is TRBV29-1, the J call TRBJ2-7; D possibly corresponds to TRBD1 (6 bases). The CDR3 has 12 amino acids. Trimming pared 5 bases from V and 7 bases from J, leaving 15 bases between. In germline, CDR1 is SQVTM, CDR2 ANQGSEA. CDR3: CSVTYRDWEQYF. CDR3 DNA sequence: TGCAGCGTTACTTACAGGGATTGGGAGCAGTACTTC.

The chain recombines TRBV5-1 with TRBJ2-3; 14 bases map to TRBD2. The ends lost 1 base at V and 2 bases at J; junction bases unmatched: 15. Per the germline V gene, CDR1 is SGHRS and CDR2 is YFSETQ. The CDR3 spans 21 residues. This chain's CDR3 is CASSLLGTSGRGSGYTDTQYF. CDR3 in DNA: TGCGCCAGCAGCTTGTTGGGGACTAGCGGGAGAGGTTCCGGCTACACAGATACGCAGTATTTT.

CDR3 sequence reads: CASSMAENNEQFF. The CDR3, as DNA: TGTGCCAGTAGTATGGCTGAGAACAATGAGCAGTTCTTC. V and J are TRBV19 and TRBJ2-1; D gene uncertain. The CDR3 is 13 amino acids. Germline CDR1 LNHDA, CDR2 SQIVND (reference sequence). Trimming removed 3 bases from V and 5 bases from J, with 8 bases in between.

This clonotype has only a few counts. This chain uses TRBV7-2 with TRBJ2-6; D unresolved. This CDR3 contains 15 residues. Trimming stripped 10 bases from V and 8 bases from J, with 21 bases between. Per germline, CDR1 SGHTA and CDR2 FQGNSA. The CDR3 coding sequence is TGTGCCACCTCGTTGGGCCAGCTAGTGTCCAACGTCCTGACTTTC. It encodes CATSLGQLVSNVLTF.

This clonotype was found a few times. The CDR3 DNA reads TGTGCCAGCAGCCCAGGGGCAGGGCAACACGTCTCAGAGACCCAGTACTTC. Its translation is CASSPGAGQHVSETQYF. This chain uses TRBV27 with TRBJ2-5, with D possibly TRBD1 on 6 matching bases. The CDR3 totals 17 residues. The germline V and J ends were trimmed by 6 bases and 4 bases, with 24 bases remaining between them. The germline CDR1 and CDR2 sequences are MNHEY and SMNVEV (reference sequence).

CDR3 in amino acids: CASSRGLLGDTQYF. CDR3 nucleotides: TGTGCCAGCAGCCGGGGACTTCTGGGCGATACGCAGTATTTT. The V call is TRBV7-2, the J call TRBJ2-3, with D perhaps TRBD2 (6 bases). Germline CDR1 reads SGHTA; CDR2 reads FQGNSA. Trimming left V 5 bases short and J 6 bases short, with 15 bases between. This CDR3 region has 14 residues.

The chain carries TRBV25-1 and TRBJ2-1, with D possibly TRBD1 on 6 matching bases. V lost 1 base and J 0 bases, leaving 16 bases between the germline ends. The CDR3 runs to 18 residues. Germline CDR1 is MGHDK and CDR2 is SYGVNS. DNA of the CDR3: TGTGCCAGCAGTGAATCCTACAGGGTCCCCTTCTCCTACAATGAGCAGTTCTTC. Its protein is CASSESYRVPFSYNEQFF.

In its sample, this clonotype was seen a few times. The genes are TRBV3-1 and TRBJ2-2, with D possibly TRBD2 on 6 matching bases. CDR1 and CDR2 from the germline V gene are LGHDT and YNNKEL (reference sequence). There are 17 residues in the CDR3. Trimming stripped 3 bases from V and 7 bases from J, with 21 bases between. CDR3: CASSHTLANLLRGELFF. The CDR3 bases are TGTGCCAGCAGCCATACGCTAGCGAACCTCCTTCGCGGGGAGCTGTTTTTT.

This rearrangement joins TRBV7-6 to TRBJ2-5; D call uncertain. The CDR3 spans 15 residues. V lost 5 bases and J lost 4, with 17 bases in between. The V gene's germline CDR1 is SGHVS and CDR2 FNYEAQ. This CDR3 reads CASSPQAARRETQYF. The CDR3 bases are TGTGCCAGCAGCCCCCAGGCTGCAAGGAGAGAGACCCAGTACTTC.

V is TRBV12-3 or TRBV12-4 and J is TRBJ1-5; 7 bases agree with TRBD1. This CDR3 is 15 amino acids long. Trimming cost V 2 bases and J 6 bases; bases outside gene matches: 7. CDR3 in amino acids: CASSLFAAGGQPQHF. CDR3 in DNA: TGTGCCAGCAGTTTATTCGCGGCAGGGGGTCAGCCCCAGCATTTT.

The CDR3 loop is CASSQQIGLQYF. CDR3 coding DNA: TGCGCCAGCAGCCAACAGATTGGCCTTCAGTACTTC. V and J are TRBV4-1 and TRBJ2-4; D is unresolved. Looked up from germline, CDR1 is MGHRA and CDR2 is YSYEKL. The CDR3 has 12 amino acids. Between the trimmed V and J ends, which lost 2 bases and 11 bases, there was a span of 10 bases.

This clonotype appeared a few times. The chain is built from TRBV7-8 and TRBJ1-1; perhaps TRBD1 as D (6 bases). V was clipped by 3 bases and J by 4 bases, with 12 bases between them. Germline V gene sequence: CDR1 SGHVS, CDR2 FQNEAQ. The CDR3 has 14 amino acids. For the CDR3, the DNA is TGTGCCAGCAGCTTCCAGGGGAGTGGCACTGAAGCTTTCTTT. Translated: CASSFQGSGTEAFF.

The chain links TRBV7-2 to TRBJ1-4; perhaps TRBD1 as D (6 bases). This CDR3 is built from 15 residues. Trimming removed 1 base at V and 10 bases at J, with 16 bases between. Germline V lookup: CDR1 SGHTA, CDR2 FQGNSA. The CDR3 DNA reads TGTGCCAGCAGCTTAGTCGGACAGCCCCCCGGAAAACTGTTTTTT. Encoded protein: CASSLVGQPPGKLFF.

The chain couples TRBV29-1 to TRBJ2-3, with D possibly TRBD1 on 6 matching bases. The germline V and J ends were trimmed by 1 base and 2 bases, with 13 bases remaining between them. The CDR3 runs 15 residues. Germline V lookup: CDR1 SQVTM, CDR2 ANQGSEA. The CDR3 reads CSVEGTEQHTDTQYF. As DNA, the CDR3 is TGCAGCGTTGAAGGGACAGAACAGCACACAGATACGCAGTATTTT.